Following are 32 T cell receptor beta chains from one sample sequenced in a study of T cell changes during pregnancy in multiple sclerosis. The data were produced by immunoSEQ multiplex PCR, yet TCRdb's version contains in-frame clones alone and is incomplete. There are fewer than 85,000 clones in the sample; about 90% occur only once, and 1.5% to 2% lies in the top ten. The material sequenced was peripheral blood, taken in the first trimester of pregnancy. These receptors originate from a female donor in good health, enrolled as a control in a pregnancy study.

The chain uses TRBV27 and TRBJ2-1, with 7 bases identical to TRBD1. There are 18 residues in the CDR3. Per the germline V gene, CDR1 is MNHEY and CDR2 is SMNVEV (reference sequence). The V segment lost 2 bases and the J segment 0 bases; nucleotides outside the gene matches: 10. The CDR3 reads CASSLNRDSGSSYNEQFF. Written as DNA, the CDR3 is TGTGCCAGCAGTTTAAATAGGGACAGCGGCAGCTCCTACAATGAGCAGTTCTTC.

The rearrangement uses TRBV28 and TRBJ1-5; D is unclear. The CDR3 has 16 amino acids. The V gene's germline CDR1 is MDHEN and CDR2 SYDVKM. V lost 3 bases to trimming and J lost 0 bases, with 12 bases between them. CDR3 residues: CASSFLAGDSNQPQHF. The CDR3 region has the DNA TGTGCCAGCAGTTTTCTGGCGGGAGATAGCAATCAGCCCCAGCATTTT.

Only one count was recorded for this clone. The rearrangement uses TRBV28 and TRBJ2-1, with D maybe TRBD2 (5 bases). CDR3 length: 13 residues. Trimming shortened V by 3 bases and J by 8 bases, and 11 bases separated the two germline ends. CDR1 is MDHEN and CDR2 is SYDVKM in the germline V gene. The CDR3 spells CASSFPEDYEQFF. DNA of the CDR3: TGTGCCAGCAGTTTTCCCGAGGACTATGAGCAGTTCTTC.

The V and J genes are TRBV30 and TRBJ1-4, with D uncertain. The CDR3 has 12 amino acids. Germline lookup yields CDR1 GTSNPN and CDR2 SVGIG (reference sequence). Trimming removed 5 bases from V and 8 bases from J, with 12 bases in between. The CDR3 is CAWEGGSEKLFF. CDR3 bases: TGTGCCTGGGAGGGTGGTTCGGAAAAACTGTTTTTT.

The CDR3 protein is CASSDSLSGNTIYF. DNA for the CDR3: TGTGCCAGCAGTGATTCCCTTTCTGGAAACACCATATATTTT. This chain uses TRBV25-1 with TRBJ1-3; D gene unclear. This CDR3 region has 14 residues. Germline lookup yields CDR1 MGHDK and CDR2 SYGVNS. V lost 3 bases and J lost 1, with 7 bases in between. Supplemented by reference TRBV25-1 and TRBJ1-3, the full variable domain reads EADIYQTPRYLVIGTGKKITLECSQTMGHDKMYWYQQDPGMELHLIHYSYGVNSTEKGDLSSESTVSRIRTEHFPLTLESARPSHTSQYLCASSDSLSGNTIYFGEGSWLTVV.

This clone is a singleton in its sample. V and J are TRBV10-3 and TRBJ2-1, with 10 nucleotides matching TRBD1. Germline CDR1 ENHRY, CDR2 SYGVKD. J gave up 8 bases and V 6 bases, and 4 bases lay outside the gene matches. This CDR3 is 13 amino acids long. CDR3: CAIRGQGRDEQFF. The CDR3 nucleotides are TGTGCCATCAGGGGACAGGGGAGGGATGAGCAGTTCTTC.

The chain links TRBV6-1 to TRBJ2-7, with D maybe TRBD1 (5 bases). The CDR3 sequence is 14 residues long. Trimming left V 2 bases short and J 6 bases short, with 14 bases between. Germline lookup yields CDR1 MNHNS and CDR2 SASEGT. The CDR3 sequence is CASSEYGRAFEQYF. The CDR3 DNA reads TGTGCCAGCAGTGAATACGGCAGGGCATTCGAGCAGTACTTC.

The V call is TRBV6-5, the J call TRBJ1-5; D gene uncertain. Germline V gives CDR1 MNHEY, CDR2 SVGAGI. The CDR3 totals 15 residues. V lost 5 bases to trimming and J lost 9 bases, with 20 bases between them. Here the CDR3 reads CASSHRRGVTLPQHF. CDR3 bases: TGTGCCAGCAGTCACCGGCGCGGTGTGACCTTGCCCCAGCATTTT.

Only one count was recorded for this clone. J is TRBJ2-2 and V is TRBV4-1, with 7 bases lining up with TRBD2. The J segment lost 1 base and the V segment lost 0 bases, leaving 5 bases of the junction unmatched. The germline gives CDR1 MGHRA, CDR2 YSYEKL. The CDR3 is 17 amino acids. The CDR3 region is CASSQDPASGNTGELFF. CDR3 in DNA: TGCGCCAGCAGCCAAGATCCAGCTAGCGGGAACACCGGGGAGCTGTTTTTT.

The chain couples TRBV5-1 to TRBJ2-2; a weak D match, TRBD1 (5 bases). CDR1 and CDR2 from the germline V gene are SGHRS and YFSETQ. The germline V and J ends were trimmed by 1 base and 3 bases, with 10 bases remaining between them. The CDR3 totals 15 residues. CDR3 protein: CASSLSQGHTGELFF. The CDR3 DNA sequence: TGCGCCAGCAGCTTGTCTCAGGGTCACACCGGGGAGCTGTTTTTT.

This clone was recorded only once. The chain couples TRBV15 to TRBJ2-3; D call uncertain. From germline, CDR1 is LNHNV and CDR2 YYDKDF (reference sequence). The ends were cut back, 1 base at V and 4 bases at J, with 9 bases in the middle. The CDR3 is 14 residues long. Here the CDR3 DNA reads TGTGCCACCAGCAGAGGGGCTCCCGCAGATACGCAGTATTTT. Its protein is CATSRGAPADTQYF.

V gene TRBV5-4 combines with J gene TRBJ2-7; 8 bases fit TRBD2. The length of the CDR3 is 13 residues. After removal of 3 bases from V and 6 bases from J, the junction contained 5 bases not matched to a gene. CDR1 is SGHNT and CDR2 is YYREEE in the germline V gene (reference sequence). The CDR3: CASSWGLGGEQYF. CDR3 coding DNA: TGTGCCAGCAGCTGGGGACTAGGAGGCGAGCAGTACTTC.

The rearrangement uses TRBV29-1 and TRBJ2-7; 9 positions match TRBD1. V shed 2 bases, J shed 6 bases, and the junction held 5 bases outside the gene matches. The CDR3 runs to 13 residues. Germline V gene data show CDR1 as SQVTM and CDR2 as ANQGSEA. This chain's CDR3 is CSVEMGQGTEQYF. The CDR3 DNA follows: TGCAGCGTTGAAATGGGACAGGGCACCGAGCAGTACTTC.

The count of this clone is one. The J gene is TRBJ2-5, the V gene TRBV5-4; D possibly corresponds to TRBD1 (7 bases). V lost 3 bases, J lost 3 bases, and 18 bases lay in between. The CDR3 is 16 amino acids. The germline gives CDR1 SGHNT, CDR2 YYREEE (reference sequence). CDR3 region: CASSSGRGRGEETQYF. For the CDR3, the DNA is TGTGCCAGCAGCTCGGGGCGGGGCAGGGGGGAAGAGACCCAGTACTTC.

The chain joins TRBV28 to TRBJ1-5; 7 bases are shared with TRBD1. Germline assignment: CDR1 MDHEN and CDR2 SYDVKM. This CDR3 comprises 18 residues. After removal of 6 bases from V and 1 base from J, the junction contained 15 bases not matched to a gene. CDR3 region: CASSRLVGTDRSNQPQHF. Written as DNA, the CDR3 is TGTGCCAGCAGCCGCCTGGTCGGGACAGACCGAAGCAATCAGCCCCAGCATTTT.

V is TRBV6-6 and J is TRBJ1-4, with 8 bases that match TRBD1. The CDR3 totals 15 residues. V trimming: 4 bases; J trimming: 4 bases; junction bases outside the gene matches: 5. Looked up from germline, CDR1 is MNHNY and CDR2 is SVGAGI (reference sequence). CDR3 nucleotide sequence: TGTGCCAGCAGTTTGGGACAGGCGATTAATGAAAAACTGTTTTTT. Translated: CASSLGQAINEKLFF.

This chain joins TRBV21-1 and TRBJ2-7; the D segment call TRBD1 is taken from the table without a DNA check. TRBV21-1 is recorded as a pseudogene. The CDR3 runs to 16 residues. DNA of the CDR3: TGTGCCAGCAGCAGGCCCGCACTGACAGGGAACAACGAGCAGTACTTC. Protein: CASSRPALTGNNEQYF.

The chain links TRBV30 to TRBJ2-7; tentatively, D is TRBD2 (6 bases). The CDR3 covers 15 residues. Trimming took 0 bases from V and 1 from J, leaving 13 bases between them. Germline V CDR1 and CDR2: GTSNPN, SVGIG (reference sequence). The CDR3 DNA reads TGTGCCTGGAGTGTACTTGGGAGCGGGTCCTACGAGCAGTACTTC. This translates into CAWSVLGSGSYEQYF.

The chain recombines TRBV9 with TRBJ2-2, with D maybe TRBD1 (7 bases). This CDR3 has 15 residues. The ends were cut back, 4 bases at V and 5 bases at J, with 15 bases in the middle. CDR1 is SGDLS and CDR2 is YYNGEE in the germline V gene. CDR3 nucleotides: TGTGCCAGCAGCCCCCGGGGGACAGTAACCGGGGAGCTGTTTTTT. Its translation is CASSPRGTVTGELFF.

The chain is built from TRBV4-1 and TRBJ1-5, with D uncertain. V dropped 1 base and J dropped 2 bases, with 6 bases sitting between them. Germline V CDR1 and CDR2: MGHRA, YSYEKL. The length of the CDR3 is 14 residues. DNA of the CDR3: TGCGCCAGCAGCCAAGTGGCAGGCAATCAGCCCCAGCATTTT. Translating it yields CASSQVAGNQPQHF.

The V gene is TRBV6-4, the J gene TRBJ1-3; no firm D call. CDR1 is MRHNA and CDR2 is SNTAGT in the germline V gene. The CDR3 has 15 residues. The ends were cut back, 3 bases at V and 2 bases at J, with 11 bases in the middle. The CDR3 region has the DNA TGTGCCAGCAGTGATCCGACAAACCCTGGAAACACCATATATTTT. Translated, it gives CASSDPTNPGNTIYF.

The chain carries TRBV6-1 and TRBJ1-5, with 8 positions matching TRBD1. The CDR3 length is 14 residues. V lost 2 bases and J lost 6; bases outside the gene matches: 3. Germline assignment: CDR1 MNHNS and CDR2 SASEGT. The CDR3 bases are TGTGCCAGCAGTGAACAGGGGGCAACTCAGCCCCAGCATTTT. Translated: CASSEQGATQPQHF.

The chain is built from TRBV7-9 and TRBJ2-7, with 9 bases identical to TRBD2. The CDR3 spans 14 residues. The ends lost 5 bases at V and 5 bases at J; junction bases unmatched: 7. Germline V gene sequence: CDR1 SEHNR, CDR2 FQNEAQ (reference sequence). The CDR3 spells CASSPGLANDEQYF. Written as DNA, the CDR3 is TGTGCCAGCAGCCCAGGACTAGCGAACGACGAGCAGTACTTC.

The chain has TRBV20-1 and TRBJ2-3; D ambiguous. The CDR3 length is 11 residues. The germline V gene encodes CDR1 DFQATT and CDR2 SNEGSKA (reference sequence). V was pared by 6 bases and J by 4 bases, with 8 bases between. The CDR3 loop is CSARLSDTQYF. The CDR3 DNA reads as TGCAGTGCGAGGTTGTCAGATACGCAGTATTTT.

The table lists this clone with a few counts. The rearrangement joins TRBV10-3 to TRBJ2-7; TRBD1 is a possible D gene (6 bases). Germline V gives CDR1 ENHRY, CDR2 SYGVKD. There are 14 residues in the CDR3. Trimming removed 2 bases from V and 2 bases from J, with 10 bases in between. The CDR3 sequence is CAISEGGWTYEQYF. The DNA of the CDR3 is TGTGCCATCAGTGAGGGGGGCTGGACCTACGAGCAGTACTTC.

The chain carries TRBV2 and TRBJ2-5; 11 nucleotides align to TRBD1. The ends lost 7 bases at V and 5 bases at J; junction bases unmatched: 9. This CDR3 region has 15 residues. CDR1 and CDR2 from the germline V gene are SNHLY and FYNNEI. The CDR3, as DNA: TGTGCCAGCATCCCAGGACAGGGGGCATTGGAGACCCAGTACTTC. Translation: CASIPGQGALETQYF.

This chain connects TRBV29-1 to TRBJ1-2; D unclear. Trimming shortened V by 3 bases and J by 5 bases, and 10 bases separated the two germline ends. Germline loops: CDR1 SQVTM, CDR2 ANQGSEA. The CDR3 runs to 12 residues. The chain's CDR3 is CSVDQAGYGYTF. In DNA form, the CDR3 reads TGCAGCGTTGATCAGGCCGGATATGGCTACACCTTC.

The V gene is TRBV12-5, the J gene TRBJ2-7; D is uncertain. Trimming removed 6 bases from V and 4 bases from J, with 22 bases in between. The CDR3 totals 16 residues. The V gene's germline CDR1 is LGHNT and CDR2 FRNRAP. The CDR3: CASGCLPGSTMYEQYF. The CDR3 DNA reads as TGTGCTAGTGGGTGTCTTCCGGGTTCTACGATGTACGAGCAGTACTTC. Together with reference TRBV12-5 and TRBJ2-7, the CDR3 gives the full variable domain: DARVTQTPRHKVTEMGQEVTMRCQPILGHNTVFWYRQTMMQGLELLAYFRNRAPLDDSGMPKDRFSAEMPDATLATLKIQPSEPRDSAVYFCASGCLPGSTMYEQYFGPGTRLTVT.

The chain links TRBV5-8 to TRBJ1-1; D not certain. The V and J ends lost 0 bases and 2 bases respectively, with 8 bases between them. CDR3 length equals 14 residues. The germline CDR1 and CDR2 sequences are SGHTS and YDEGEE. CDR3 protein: CASSLVHRNTEAFF. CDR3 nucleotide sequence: TGTGCCAGCAGCTTGGTACACAGAAACACTGAAGCTTTCTTT.

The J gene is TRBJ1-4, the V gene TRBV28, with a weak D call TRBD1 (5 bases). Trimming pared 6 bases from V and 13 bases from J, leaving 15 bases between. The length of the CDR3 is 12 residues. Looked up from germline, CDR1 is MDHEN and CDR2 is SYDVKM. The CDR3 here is CASRVTDPPLFF. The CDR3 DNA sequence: TGTGCCAGCAGGGTGACAGATCCCCCACTGTTTTTT.

The CDR3: CASTSLGVGYTF. CDR3 DNA sequence: TGTGCCAGCACCTCGTTAGGAGTTGGCTACACCTTC. The rearrangement uses TRBV5-5 and TRBJ1-2; D is uncertain. CDR1 is SGHKS and CDR2 is YYEKEE in the germline V gene (reference sequence). Trimming took 6 bases from V and 7 from J, leaving 13 bases between them. There are 12 residues in the CDR3.

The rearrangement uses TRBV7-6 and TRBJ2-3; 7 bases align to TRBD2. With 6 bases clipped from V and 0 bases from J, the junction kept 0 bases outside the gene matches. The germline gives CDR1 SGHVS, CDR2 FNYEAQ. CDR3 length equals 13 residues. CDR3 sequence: CASRGGSTDTQYF. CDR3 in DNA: TGTGCCAGCAGGGGAGGGAGCACAGATACGCAGTATTTT.